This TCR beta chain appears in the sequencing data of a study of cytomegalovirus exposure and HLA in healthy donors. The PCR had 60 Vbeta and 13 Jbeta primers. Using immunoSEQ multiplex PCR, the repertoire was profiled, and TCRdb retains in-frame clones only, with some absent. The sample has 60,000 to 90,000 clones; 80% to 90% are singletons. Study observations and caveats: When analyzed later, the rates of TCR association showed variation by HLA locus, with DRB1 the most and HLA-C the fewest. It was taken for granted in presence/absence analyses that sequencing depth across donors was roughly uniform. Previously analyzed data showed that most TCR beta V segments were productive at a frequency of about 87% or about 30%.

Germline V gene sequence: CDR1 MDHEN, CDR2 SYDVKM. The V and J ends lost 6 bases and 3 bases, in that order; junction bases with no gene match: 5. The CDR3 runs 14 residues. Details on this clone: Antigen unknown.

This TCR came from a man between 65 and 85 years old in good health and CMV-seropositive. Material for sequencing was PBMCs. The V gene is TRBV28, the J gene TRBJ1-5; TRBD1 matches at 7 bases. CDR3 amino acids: CASSEGQLNQPQHF. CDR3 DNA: TGTGCCAGCAGCGAGGGACAGCTCAATCAGCCCCAGCATTTT. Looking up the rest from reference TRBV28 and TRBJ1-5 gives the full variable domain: DVKVTQSSRYLVKRTGEKVFLECVQDMDHENMFWYRQDPGLGLRLIYFSYDVKMKEKGDIPEGYSVSREKKERFSLILESASTNQTSMYLCASSEGQLNQPQHFGDGTRLSIL.